This T cell receptor (beta chain) emerged from a study of regulatory T cells in long-lasting Graves disease. Study details: Graves' disease counted as persistent after over 5 years of antithyroid drugs with positive TSH receptor antibodies.

A word on this clonotype: Its antigen is not identified.

Study-wide results and limits: Newly diagnosed Graves' patients exceeded persistent ones in TCR diversity. Clonotypes that were public and shared totalled fewer than 3,500 in persistent patients versus 850 to 1,000 in new patients.

Noted time point: persistent/refractory GD, antithyroid drugs over 5 years with positive TRAb. The TCR library was prepared using RNA isolated from PBMCs. All patients originated from an endocrinology department located in Xi'an, China. Building of the TCR beta libraries involved iRepertoire HTBI primers and Arm-PCR of CDR3 regions. TCRdb reprocessed the multiplex PCR reads with MiXCR, giving one entry per CDR3 protein. The top ten clones hold 6.5% to 8% of a sample with roughly 500,000 distinct CDR3 sequences, less than 25% of them seen once. This sequence was found in a female donor with Graves disease. Sequenced material: peripheral blood mononuclear cells (PBMCs), taken when the disease was refractory, from a patient treated with antithyroid drugs.

The CDR3 spells CSARPWDRSNYGYTF. The DNA for the CDR3 is TGCAGTGCTAGACCCTGGGACAGAAGTAACTATGGCTACACCTTC. The chain employs TRBV20-1 and TRBJ1-2; the match to TRBD1 covers 7 bases. The trim removed 2 bases at V and 1 base at J, leaving 7 bases unmatched. The CDR3 runs 15 residues. Germline V gives CDR1 DFQATT, CDR2 SNEGSKA (reference sequence).